These 20 T cell receptor beta chains originate from one sample sequenced in a study of blood T cell repertoires in COVID-19. The repertoire was sequenced with immunoSEQ multiplex PCR; TCRdb's copy has only in-frame clones and lacks some. Here the sample spans about 71,000 clones, about nine tenths being singletons. The sequencing sample was made of peripheral blood. The receptors were gathered from a man in his thirties or forties with acute or convalescent COVID-19.

The V call is TRBV30, the J call TRBJ1-5; possibly TRBD1 for D (6 bases). The germline V gene encodes CDR1 GTSNPN and CDR2 SVGIG (reference sequence). Between the trimmed V and J ends, which lost 5 bases and 1 base, there was a span of 12 bases. The CDR3 has 14 residues. The CDR3 protein is CAWARQASNQPQHF. CDR3 DNA: TGTGCCTGGGCCCGACAGGCAAGCAATCAGCCCCAGCATTTT. Based on the CDR3 plus reference TRBV30 and TRBJ1-5, the full variable domain is SQTIHQWPATLVQPVGSPLSLECTVEGTSNPNLYWYRQAAGRGLQLLFYSVGIGQISSEVPQNLSASRPQDRQFILSSKKLLLSDSGFYLCAWARQASNQPQHFGDGTRLSIL.

This chain joins TRBV5-4 and TRBJ1-1; D possibly corresponds to TRBD1 (6 bases). CDR3 size: 15 residues. Per the germline V gene, CDR1 is SGHNT and CDR2 is YYREEE (reference sequence). The V end lost 1 base, the J end lost 1 base, and 11 bases lay between the germline ends. The CDR3, as DNA: TGTGCCAGCAGCTTGCCGAAGACAGGGAACACTGAAGCTTTCTTT. This sequence encodes CASSLPKTGNTEAFF.

The gene calls are TRBV2 and TRBJ1-1; 10 bases are shared with TRBD1. CDR1 and CDR2 (germline): SNHLY, FYNNEI. V shed 3 bases, J shed 3 bases, and the junction held 1 base outside the gene matches. CDR3 length equals 14 residues. The DNA for the CDR3 is TGTGCCAGCAGTGACGGACAGGGGGACACTGAAGCTTTCTTT. Its translation: CASSDGQGDTEAFF.

This chain's CDR3 is CASSYMGVSGIYNEQFF. The CDR3, as DNA: TGTGCCAGCAGTTACATGGGAGTTAGCGGGATTTACAATGAGCAGTTCTTC. The chain has TRBV6-2 or TRBV6-3 and TRBJ2-1; TRBD2 agrees at 8 bases. CDR1 MNHEY and CDR2 SVGEGT come from the germline V gene. The trim removed 2 bases at V and 4 bases at J, leaving 10 bases unmatched. This CDR3 has 17 amino acids.

The chain is built from TRBV19 and TRBJ2-5; 7 bases fit TRBD1. The length of the CDR3 is 13 residues. Germline CDR1 is LNHDA and CDR2 is SQIVND (reference sequence). J gave up 5 bases and V 5 bases, and 5 bases lay outside the gene matches. CDR3 residues: CASSSDRAETQYF. In nucleotides, the CDR3 is TGTGCCAGTAGTTCCGACAGGGCTGAGACCCAGTACTTC.

The rearrangement joins TRBV5-1 to TRBJ1-6; 7 bases map to TRBD1. The trim removed 4 bases at V and 10 bases at J, leaving 8 bases unmatched. CDR1 and CDR2 (germline): SGHRS, YFSETQ. The CDR3 totals 14 residues. CDR3 nucleotide sequence: TGCGCCAGCAGCGCGGACAGGACTCAGTCACCCCTCCACTTT. Encoded protein: CASSADRTQSPLHF.

The chain couples TRBV9 to TRBJ2-2, with D uncertain. Germline lookup yields CDR1 SGDLS and CDR2 YYNGEE. The CDR3 extends over 14 amino acids. V lost 5 bases and J lost 2, with 10 bases in between. CDR3 sequence: CASRTLPNTGELFF. CDR3 nucleotides: TGTGCCAGCAGGACATTGCCAAACACCGGGGAGCTGTTTTTT.

The V and J genes are TRBV5-1 and TRBJ2-2; a weak D match, TRBD2 (7 bases). Germline V gene data show CDR1 as SGHRS and CDR2 as YFSETQ. With 3 bases removed from V and 6 bases from J, the gap between germline ends came to 15 bases. The CDR3 contains 15 residues. The CDR3 bases are TGCGCCAGCAGCTCCACGGGGGGCAGGGCCGGGGAGCTGTTTTTT. Translating it yields CASSSTGGRAGELFF.

J is TRBJ2-3 and V is TRBV9; D is undetermined. The V gene's germline CDR1 is SGDLS and CDR2 YYNGEE. Trimming pared 1 base from V and 4 bases from J, leaving 4 bases between. The CDR3 totals 12 residues. Here the CDR3 DNA reads TGTGCCAGCAGCGTAACGGCAGATACGCAGTATTTT. It is translated as CASSVTADTQYF.

The chain uses TRBV5-1 and TRBJ1-2; unclear D gene. The V end was cut by 0 bases, the J end by 0 bases, with 12 bases between. The CDR3 contains 16 residues. Per the germline V gene, CDR1 is SGHRS and CDR2 is YFSETQ. The CDR3 DNA reads as TGCGCCAGCAGCTTGGGCCCCCAATACACTAACTATGGCTACACCTTC. The encoded protein is CASSLGPQYTNYGYTF. The complete variable domain, with remaining parts taken from reference TRBV5-1 and TRBJ1-2, reads KAGVTQTPRYLIKTRGQQVTLSCSPISGHRSVSWYQQTPGQGLQFLFEYFSETQRNKGNFPGRFSGRQFSNSRSEMNVSTLELGDSALYLCASSLGPQYTNYGYTFGSGTRLTVV.

This chain connects TRBV13 to TRBJ1-1; 7 nucleotides align to TRBD1. The germline V gene has CDR1 PRHDT and CDR2 FYEKMQ (reference sequence). Trimming at V came to 5 bases and at J to 1 base, leaving 4 bases not matched to a gene. This CDR3 is built from 14 residues. The CDR3 is CASSLRTGNTEAFF. The DNA of the CDR3 is TGTGCCAGCAGCCTAAGGACAGGGAACACTGAAGCTTTCTTT.

V and J are TRBV19 and TRBJ2-7; D perhaps matches TRBD2 (6 bases). CDR3 size: 14 residues. Germline V CDR1 and CDR2: LNHDA, SQIVND (reference sequence). V was pared by 6 bases and J by 3 bases, with 15 bases between. The CDR3 DNA reads as TGTGCCAGTAGCCCCCGGGACTTCAACTACGAGCAGTACTTC. Its translation is CASSPRDFNYEQYF.

The V call is TRBV4-3, the J call TRBJ1-1; D remains ambiguous. The CDR3 spans 14 residues. The V gene's germline CDR1 is LGHNA and CDR2 YSLEER. V gave up 1 base and J gave up 1 base, with 7 bases separating them. CDR3 region: CASSQGLENTEAFF. The CDR3 DNA reads TGCGCCAGCAGCCAAGGGCTTGAGAACACTGAAGCTTTCTTT.

The chain couples TRBV7-8 to TRBJ1-2, with a weak D call TRBD1 (5 bases). Germline V gene lookup returns CDR1 SGHVS and CDR2 FQNEAQ. V lost 2 bases and J 3 bases, leaving 13 bases between the germline ends. The CDR3 totals 15 residues. The CDR3 DNA reads as TGTGCCAGCAGCTTACAGGGAAGCTCGGACTATGGCTACACCTTC. Its protein is CASSLQGSSDYGYTF.

This chain connects TRBV7-8 to TRBJ1-6, with 10 bases lining up with TRBD1. Germline assignment: CDR1 SGHVS and CDR2 FQNEAQ. V lost 5 bases and J lost 10; bases outside the gene matches: 11. The CDR3 runs 16 residues. For the CDR3, the DNA is TGTGCCAGCAGCCGGGACAGGGGCCCCCCACAGTCACCCCTCCACTTT. It yields the protein CASSRDRGPPQSPLHF.

The chain joins TRBV12-3 or TRBV12-4 to TRBJ1-5; D uncertain. The length of the CDR3 is 13 residues. Trimming pared 5 bases from V and 0 bases from J, leaving 5 bases between. CDR3: CASSIISNQPQHF. CDR3 coding DNA: TGTGCCAGCAGTATAATTAGCAATCAGCCCCAGCATTTT.

This chain uses TRBV5-6 with TRBJ1-6; 10 nucleotides align to TRBD1. CDR1 is SGHDT, CDR2 YYEEEE, per germline. CDR3 length: 14 amino acids. The trim removed 3 bases at V and 10 bases at J, leaving 4 bases unmatched. CDR3 in amino acids: CASSYGQGESPLHF. CDR3 DNA sequence: TGTGCCAGCAGCTACGGACAGGGGGAGTCACCCCTCCACTTT.

Only one count was recorded for this clone. The chain couples TRBV19 to TRBJ2-3; TRBD1 aligns across 9 bases. The junction had 7 bases not matched to a gene; V was cut back by 5 bases and J by 1 base. Germline lookup yields CDR1 LNHDA and CDR2 SQIVND (reference sequence). The CDR3 covers 16 residues. CDR3 amino acids: CASSSTGGSRTDTQYF. The CDR3 nucleotides are TGTGCCAGTAGTTCTACAGGGGGCTCCCGCACAGATACGCAGTATTTT.

This chain connects TRBV7-2 to TRBJ1-5, with 7 nucleotides matching TRBD1. In germline, CDR1 is SGHTA, CDR2 FQGNSA. This CDR3 has 14 amino acids. J lost 7 bases, V lost 0 bases, and 3 bases had no gene match. CDR3 loop: CASSLATGRQPQHF. The CDR3 nucleotides read TGTGCCAGCAGCTTAGCGACAGGGAGGCAGCCCCAGCATTTT.

The chain employs TRBV5-1 and TRBJ2-3; D is unresolved. This CDR3 has 14 residues. V lost 7 bases, J lost 2 bases, and 14 bases lay in between. Germline values: CDR1 SGHRS, CDR2 YFSETQ. As DNA, the CDR3 is TGCGCCAGCGGCAAAGCGCGCTCCACAGATACGCAGTATTTT. Translation gives CASGKARSTDTQYF.